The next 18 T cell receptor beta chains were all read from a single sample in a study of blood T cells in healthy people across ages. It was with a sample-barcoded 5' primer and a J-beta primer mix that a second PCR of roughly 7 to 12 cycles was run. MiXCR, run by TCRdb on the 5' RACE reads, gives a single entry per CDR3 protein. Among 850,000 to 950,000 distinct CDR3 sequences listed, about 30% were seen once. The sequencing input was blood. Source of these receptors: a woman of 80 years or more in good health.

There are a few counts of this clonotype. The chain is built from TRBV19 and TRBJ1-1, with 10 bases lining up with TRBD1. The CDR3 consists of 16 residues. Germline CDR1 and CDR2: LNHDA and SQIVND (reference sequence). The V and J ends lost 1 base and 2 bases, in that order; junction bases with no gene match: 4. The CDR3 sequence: CASSIGWTGGNTEAFF. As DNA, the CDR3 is TGTGCCAGTAGTATAGGGTGGACAGGGGGAAACACTGAAGCTTTCTTT.

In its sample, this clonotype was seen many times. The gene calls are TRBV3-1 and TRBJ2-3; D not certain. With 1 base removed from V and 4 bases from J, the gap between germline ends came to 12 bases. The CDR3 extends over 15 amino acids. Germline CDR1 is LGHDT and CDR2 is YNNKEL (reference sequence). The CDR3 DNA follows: TGTGCCAGCAGCCAAGCTCCGAACCGCCCAGATACGCAGTATTTT. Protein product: CASSQAPNRPDTQYF.

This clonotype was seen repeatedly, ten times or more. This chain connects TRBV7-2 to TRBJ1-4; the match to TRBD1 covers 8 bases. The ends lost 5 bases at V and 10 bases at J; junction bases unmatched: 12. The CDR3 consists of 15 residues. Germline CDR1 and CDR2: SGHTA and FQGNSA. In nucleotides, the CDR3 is TGTGCCAGCAGCGCAGGGACAGGCCAAGTTGGAAAACTGTTTTTT. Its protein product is CASSAGTGQVGKLFF.

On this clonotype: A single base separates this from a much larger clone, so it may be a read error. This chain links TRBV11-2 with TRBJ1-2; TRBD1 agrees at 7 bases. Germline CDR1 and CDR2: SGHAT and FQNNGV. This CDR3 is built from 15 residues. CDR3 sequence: CASNLDQTGFYGYTF. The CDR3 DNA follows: TGTGCCAGCAACTTAGACCAGACAGGGTTCTATGGCTACACCTTC.

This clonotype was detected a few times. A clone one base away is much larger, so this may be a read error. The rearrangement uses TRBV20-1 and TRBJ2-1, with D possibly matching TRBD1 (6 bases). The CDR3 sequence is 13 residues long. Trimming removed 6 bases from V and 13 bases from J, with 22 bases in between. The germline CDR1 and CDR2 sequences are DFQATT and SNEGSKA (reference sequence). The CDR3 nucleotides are TGCAGTGCAGGTGGACAGCCCCAAGAGACCCAGTTCTTC. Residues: CSAGGQPQETQFF.

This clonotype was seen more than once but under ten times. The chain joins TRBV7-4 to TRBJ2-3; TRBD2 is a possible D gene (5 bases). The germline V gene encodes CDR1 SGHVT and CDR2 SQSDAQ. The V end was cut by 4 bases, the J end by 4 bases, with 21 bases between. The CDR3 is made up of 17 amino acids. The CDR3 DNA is TGTGCCAGCAGCTCCCCGCGGCGGGTCCTCCTCGCAGATACGCAGTATTTT. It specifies CASSSPRRVLLADTQYF.

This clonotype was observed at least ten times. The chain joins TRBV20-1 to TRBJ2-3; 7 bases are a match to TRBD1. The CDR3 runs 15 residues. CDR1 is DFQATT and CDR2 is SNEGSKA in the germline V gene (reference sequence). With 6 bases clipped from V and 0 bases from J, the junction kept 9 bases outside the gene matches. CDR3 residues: CSASRGLRSTDTQYF. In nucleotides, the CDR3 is TGCAGTGCCTCGAGGGGGCTTCGGAGCACAGATACGCAGTATTTT.

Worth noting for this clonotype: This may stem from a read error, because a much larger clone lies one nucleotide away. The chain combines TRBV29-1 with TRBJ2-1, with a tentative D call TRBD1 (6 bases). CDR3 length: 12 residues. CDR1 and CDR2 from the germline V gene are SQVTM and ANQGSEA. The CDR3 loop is CGVVQGSNEQFF. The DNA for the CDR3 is TGCGGCGTTGTGCAGGGGTCGAATGAGCAGTTCTTC.

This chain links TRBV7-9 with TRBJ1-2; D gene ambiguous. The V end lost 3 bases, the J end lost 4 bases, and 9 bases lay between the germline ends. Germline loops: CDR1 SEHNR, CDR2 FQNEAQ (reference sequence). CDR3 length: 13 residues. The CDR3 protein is CASSLDGAYGYTF. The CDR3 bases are TGTGCCAGCAGCTTGGACGGCGCCTATGGCTACACCTTC.

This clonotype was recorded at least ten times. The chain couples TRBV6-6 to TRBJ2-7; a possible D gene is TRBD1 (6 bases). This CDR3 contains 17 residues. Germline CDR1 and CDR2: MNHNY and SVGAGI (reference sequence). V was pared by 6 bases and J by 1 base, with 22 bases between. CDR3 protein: CASSILGAPRESYEQYF. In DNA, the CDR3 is TGTGCCAGCAGCATCCTGGGGGCCCCCCGGGAATCCTACGAGCAGTACTTC.

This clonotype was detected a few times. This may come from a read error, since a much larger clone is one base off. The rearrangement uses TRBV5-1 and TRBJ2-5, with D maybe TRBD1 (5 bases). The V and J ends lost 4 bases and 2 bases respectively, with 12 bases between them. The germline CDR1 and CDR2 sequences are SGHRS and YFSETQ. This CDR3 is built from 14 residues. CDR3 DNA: TGCGCCAGCAGCGCGTACAGGACGCAAGAGACCCAGTACTTC. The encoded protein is CASSAYRTQETQYF.

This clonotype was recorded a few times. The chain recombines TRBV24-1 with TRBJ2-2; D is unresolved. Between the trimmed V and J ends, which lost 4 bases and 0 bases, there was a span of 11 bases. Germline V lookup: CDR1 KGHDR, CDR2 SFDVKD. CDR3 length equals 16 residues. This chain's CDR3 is CATSEWAPANTGELFF. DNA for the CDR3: TGTGCCACCAGTGAATGGGCCCCCGCGAACACCGGGGAGCTGTTTTTT.

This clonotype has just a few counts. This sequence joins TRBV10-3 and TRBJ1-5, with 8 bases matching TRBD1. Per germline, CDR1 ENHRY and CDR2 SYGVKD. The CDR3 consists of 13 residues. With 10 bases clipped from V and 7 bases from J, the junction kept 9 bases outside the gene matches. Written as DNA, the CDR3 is TGTGCCACCGGACAGGGTAAAAACCAGCCCCAGCATTTT. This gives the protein CATGQGKNQPQHF.

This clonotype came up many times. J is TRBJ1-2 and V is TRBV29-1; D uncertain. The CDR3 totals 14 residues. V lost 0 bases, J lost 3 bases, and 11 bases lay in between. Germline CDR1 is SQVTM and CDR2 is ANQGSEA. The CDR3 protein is CSVEDSRDYYGYTF. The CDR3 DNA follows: TGCAGCGTTGAAGACTCCAGAGACTACTATGGCTACACCTTC.

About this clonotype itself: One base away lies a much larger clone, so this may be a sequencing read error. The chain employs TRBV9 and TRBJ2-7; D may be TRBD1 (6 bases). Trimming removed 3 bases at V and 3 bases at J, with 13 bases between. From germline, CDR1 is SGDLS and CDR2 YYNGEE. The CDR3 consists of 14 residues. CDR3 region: CASSGGQESYEQYF. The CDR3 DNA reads TGTGCCAGCAGCGGGGGGCAGGAAAGCTACGAGCAGTACTTC. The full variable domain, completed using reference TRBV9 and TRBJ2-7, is DSGVTQTPKHLITATGQRVTLRCSPRSGDLSVYWYQQSLDQGLQFLIQYYNGEERAKGNILERFSAQQFPDLHSELNLSSLELGDSALYFCASSGGQESYEQYFGPGTRLTVT.

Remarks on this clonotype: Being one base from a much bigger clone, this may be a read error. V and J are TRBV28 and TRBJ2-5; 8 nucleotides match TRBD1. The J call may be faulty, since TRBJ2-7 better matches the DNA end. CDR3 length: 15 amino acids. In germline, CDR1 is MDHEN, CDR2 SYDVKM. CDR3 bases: TGTGCCAGCGGTCCGACAGGGGCTAGGACCTACGAGCAGTACTTC. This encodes CASGPTGARTYEQYF.

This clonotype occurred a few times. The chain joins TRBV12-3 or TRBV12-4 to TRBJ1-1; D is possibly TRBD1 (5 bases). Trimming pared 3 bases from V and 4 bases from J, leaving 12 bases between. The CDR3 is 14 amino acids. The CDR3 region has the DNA TGTGCCAGCAGTTTTAGTAGTGGGGGCACTGAAGCTTTCTTT. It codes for CASSFSSGGTEAFF.

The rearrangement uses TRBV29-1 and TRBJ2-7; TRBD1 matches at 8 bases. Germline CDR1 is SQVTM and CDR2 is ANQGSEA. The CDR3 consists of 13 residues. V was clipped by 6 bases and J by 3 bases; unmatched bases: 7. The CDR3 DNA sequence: TGCAGCGTCTCCGGGACAGGCGACTACGAGCAGTACTTC. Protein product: CSVSGTGDYEQYF.